Below are 26 T cell receptor beta chains sequenced from a single sample in a study of T cell repertoires in cytomegalovirus infection. TCRdb re-derived calls from the reads in MiXCR, one entry per CDR3 protein. The table shows roughly 500,000 distinct CDR3 sequences, with 11% occurring only once. Input material: PBMCs. The receptors here all came from a human donor in good health (CMV status not recorded). Some clones in this sample may be carry-over from other donors' samples.

This clonotype was picked up many times. The chain has TRBV7-9 and TRBJ2-1, with 7 bases matching TRBD1. J gave up 7 bases and V 0 bases, and 6 bases lay outside the gene matches. CDR3 size: 15 residues. Germline loops: CDR1 SEHNR, CDR2 FQNEAQ (reference sequence). In DNA, the CDR3 is TGTGCCAGCAGCTTAGCGACAGGGTCGTGGAATGAGCAGTTCTTC. Translation gives CASSLATGSWNEQFF.

This chain links TRBV30 with TRBJ2-7; tentatively, D is TRBD2 (7 bases). V was clipped by 3 bases and J by 0 bases, with 18 bases between them. Germline CDR1 reads GTSNPN; CDR2 reads SVGIG (reference sequence). The CDR3 consists of 16 residues. As DNA, the CDR3 is TGTGCCTGGAGCTCCCTTCTAAGGGGGGGCTCCTACGAGCAGTACTTC. Protein sequence: CAWSSLLRGGSYEQYF.

This clonotype has a count of ten or more. This chain links TRBV6-1 with TRBJ2-6; a weak D match, TRBD2 (5 bases). The CDR3 has 15 residues. Germline V gives CDR1 MNHNS, CDR2 SASEGT. Trimming took off 4 bases at V and 0 bases at J, with 7 bases between the two ends. CDR3 in amino acids: CASSVSASGANVLTF. CDR3 coding DNA: TGTGCCAGCAGTGTTAGCGCCTCTGGGGCCAACGTCCTGACTTTC.

Of note for this clonotype: A read error may explain this, as a much larger clone is one base away. The chain is built from TRBV20-1 and TRBJ2-4; D assignment may be TRBD1 or TRBD2 (5 bases each). V gave up 8 bases and J gave up 3 bases, with 14 bases separating them. Germline V gene data show CDR1 as DFQATT and CDR2 as SNEGSKA (reference sequence). This CDR3 contains 13 residues. CDR3 nucleotides: TGCAGTCCCTTAAGGGACGACAAAAACATTCAGTACTTC. This encodes CSPLRDDKNIQYF.

This clonotype was observed many times. CDR3 in amino acids: CASSLRNAGENTGELFF. The CDR3 DNA reads TGTGCCAGCAGCTTAAGGAACGCGGGCGAGAACACCGGGGAGCTGTTTTTT. The chain combines TRBV7-8 with TRBJ2-2, with a weak D call TRBD2 (5 bases). Trimming removed 2 bases at V and 1 base at J, with 14 bases between. Per the germline V gene, CDR1 is SGHVS and CDR2 is FQNEAQ. This CDR3 has 17 amino acids.

This clonotype was seen at least ten times. This rearrangement joins TRBV12-5 to TRBJ1-5; D unclear. From germline, CDR1 is LGHNT and CDR2 FRNRAP. The CDR3 length is 14 residues. The V end was cut by 1 base, the J end by 3 bases, with 7 bases between. The CDR3 protein is CASGLGDSNQPQHF. For the CDR3, the DNA is TGTGCTAGTGGTTTGGGGGATTCCAATCAGCCCCAGCATTTT.

This clonotype was counted ten times or more. The rearrangement uses TRBV19 and TRBJ1-1; no clear D. Between the trimmed V and J ends, which lost 5 bases and 1 base, there was a span of 8 bases. The CDR3 loop spans 13 amino acids. From germline, CDR1 is LNHDA and CDR2 SQIVND (reference sequence). DNA for the CDR3: TGTGCCAGTAGTTCCCTTCAGAACACTGAAGCTTTCTTT. It yields the protein CASSSLQNTEAFF.

This clonotype has a count of ten or more. The chain couples TRBV11-2 to TRBJ2-5, with TRBD2 identical over 10 bases. Germline CDR1 SGHAT, CDR2 FQNNGV. The V segment lost 6 bases and the J segment 2 bases; nucleotides outside the gene matches: 9. This CDR3 comprises 16 residues. The DNA of the CDR3 is TGTGCCAGCAGACCGGGACTAGCGCAAACGCAAGAGACCCAGTACTTC. This sequence encodes CASRPGLAQTQETQYF.

This sequence joins TRBV5-4 and TRBJ2-1, with 7 bases aligning to TRBD2. Germline loops: CDR1 SGHNT, CDR2 YYREEE (reference sequence). This CDR3 is built from 14 residues. After removal of 2 bases from V and 7 bases from J, the junction contained 6 bases not matched to a gene. The CDR3 nucleotides are TGTGCCAGCAGCTTCGAACTCGGGGGGAATGAGCAGTTCTTC. Its protein is CASSFELGGNEQFF.

This clonotype was counted ten times or more. This chain connects TRBV4-1 to TRBJ2-3, with D possibly TRBD1 on 5 matching bases. The V end lost 1 base, the J end lost 4 bases, and 9 bases lay between the germline ends. Germline-derived CDR1 and CDR2 are MGHRA and YSYEKL. This CDR3 region has 14 residues. The CDR3 here is CASSQGRGSDTQYF. The CDR3 nucleotides read TGCGCCAGCAGCCAAGGTAGGGGCTCAGATACGCAGTATTTT.

This clonotype was counted only a few times. The chain carries TRBV5-6 and TRBJ1-2; D call uncertain. Germline V gene lookup returns CDR1 SGHDT and CDR2 YYEEEE. V dropped 4 bases and J dropped 8 bases, with 15 bases sitting between them. This CDR3 has 13 residues. The CDR3 DNA sequence: TGTGCCAGCAGCCTTGGGAGAGGGAAGGGCTACACCTTC. This gives the protein CASSLGRGKGYTF. Supplemented by reference TRBV5-6 and TRBJ1-2, the full variable domain reads DAGVTQSPTHLIKTRGQQVTLRCSPKSGHDTVSWYQQALGQGPQFIFQYYEEEERQRGNFPDRFSGHQFPNYSSELNVNALLLGDSALYLCASSLGRGKGYTFGSGTRLTVV.

This clonotype was counted a few times. This chain uses TRBV6-2 or TRBV6-3 with TRBJ2-7, with 11 bases identical to TRBD2. There are 15 residues in the CDR3. The V gene's germline CDR1 is MNHEY and CDR2 SVGEGT. V gave up 7 bases and J gave up 9 bases; unmatched junction bases: 14. CDR3 in amino acids: CASTRGVAGGPGQYF. CDR3 DNA sequence: TGTGCCAGCACCCGCGGGGTAGCGGGAGGGCCCGGGCAGTACTTC.

Ten or more counts support this clonotype. The chain links TRBV24-1 to TRBJ2-3; the D gene is possibly TRBD2 (6 bases). Trimming shortened V by 3 bases and J by 2 bases, and 11 bases separated the two germline ends. The CDR3 is 15 residues long. Germline V gene sequence: CDR1 KGHDR, CDR2 SFDVKD. The CDR3 DNA reads TGTGCCACCAGTGATCCCAGCGGGCCCACAGATACGCAGTATTTT. It codes for CATSDPSGPTDTQYF.

In this sample, this clonotype turned up many times. The V call is TRBV6-1, the J call TRBJ1-1; TRBD1 might be the D (5 bases). This CDR3 has 12 residues. The germline V gene has CDR1 MNHNS and CDR2 SASEGT. The V and J ends lost 2 bases and 8 bases respectively, with 9 bases between them. The CDR3 DNA is TGTGCCAGCAGTGAATACGGGACCGAAGCTTTCTTT. Amino acids: CASSEYGTEAFF.

This clonotype was recorded at least ten times. The chain has TRBV4-1 and TRBJ2-3, with a weak D call TRBD2 (6 bases). The CDR3 extends over 13 amino acids. V was shortened by 4 bases and J by 10 bases, with 15 bases between the two germline ends. The germline CDR1 and CDR2 sequences are MGHRA and YSYEKL. The CDR3 here is CASSPLGGFPQYF. DNA for the CDR3: TGCGCCAGCAGCCCCTTGGGGGGTTTCCCGCAGTATTTT.

This clonotype came up a few times. This chain connects TRBV20-1 to TRBJ2-3; TRBD2 matches 13 bases. This CDR3 spans 15 amino acids. V lost 6 bases to trimming and J lost 2 bases; unmatched junction nucleotides: 5. Germline CDR1 DFQATT, CDR2 SNEGSKA (reference sequence). The chain's CDR3 is CSAPGLAGFTDTQYF. Here the CDR3 DNA reads TGCAGTGCCCCGGGACTAGCGGGATTCACAGATACGCAGTATTTT.

A few counts support this clonotype. At one end the junction does not follow the germline gene, possibly because of a read error. J is TRBJ1-2 and V is TRBV6-5; a possible D gene is TRBD1 (5 bases). CDR3 length: 14 amino acids. Germline CDR1 and CDR2: MNHEY and SVGAGI. The CDR3 here is CASSYHSPRGVYYF. CDR3 DNA sequence: TGTGCCAGCAGTTACCACTCTCCCCGGGGCGTCTATTACTTC.

This clonotype has ten or more counts. The chain recombines TRBV4-2 with TRBJ2-1, with 14 nucleotides matching TRBD2. This CDR3 spans 17 amino acids. Germline CDR1 reads LGHNA; CDR2 reads YNFKEQ. V lost 0 bases, J lost 5 bases, and 3 bases stayed unmatched. The CDR3 here is CASSQDGLAGGDNEQFF. The CDR3, as DNA: TGTGCCAGCAGCCAAGATGGACTAGCGGGAGGAGACAATGAGCAGTTCTTC.

This clonotype has just one count. The chain links TRBV5-1 to TRBJ2-1, with 11 bases that match TRBD2. The J segment lost 4 bases and the V segment lost 5 bases, leaving 8 bases of the junction unmatched. From germline, CDR1 is SGHRS and CDR2 YFSETQ. The CDR3 length is 16 residues. Here the CDR3 DNA reads TGCGCCAGCAGTTTAGCGGGAGGGCCTTTATACAATGAGCAGTTCTTC. It encodes CASSLAGGPLYNEQFF.

The genes are TRBV20-1 and TRBJ2-7; a weak D match, TRBD1 (5 bases). CDR3 length equals 12 residues. Germline V CDR1 and CDR2: DFQATT, SNEGSKA (reference sequence). The CDR3 here is CGTLGQDYEQYF. The DNA of the CDR3 is TGCGGCACATTGGGGCAGGACTACGAGCAGTACTTC.

In this sample, this clonotype turned up many times. V and J are TRBV11-2 and TRBJ1-5; the match to TRBD1 covers 8 bases. The CDR3 sequence is 15 residues long. V dropped 2 bases and J dropped 6; count of bases not matched to a gene: 6. The germline V gene encodes CDR1 SGHAT and CDR2 FQNNGV. The CDR3 nucleotides are TGTGCCAGCAGCTTATCCAACAGGGGGAGTCAGCCCCAGCATTTT. Translating it yields CASSLSNRGSQPQHF.

The chain has TRBV19 and TRBJ1-5; 7 bases line up with TRBD1. The CDR3 is 15 residues long. The V gene's germline CDR1 is LNHDA and CDR2 SQIVND (reference sequence). V shed 8 bases, J shed 6 bases, and the junction held 13 bases outside the gene matches. The CDR3 here is CASDDRAVSAQPQHF. The CDR3 nucleotides are TGTGCCAGTGACGACAGGGCGGTATCAGCTCAGCCCCAGCATTTT.

This clonotype was observed at least ten times. V gene TRBV27 combines with J gene TRBJ1-2; TRBD1 might be the D (5 bases). V lost 3 bases to trimming and J lost 0 bases, with 17 bases between them. The germline V gene encodes CDR1 MNHEY and CDR2 SMNVEV (reference sequence). The CDR3 loop spans 17 amino acids. The CDR3 sequence: CASSFTQGGRTNYGYTF. The DNA for the CDR3 is TGTGCCAGCAGTTTTACCCAGGGAGGTAGGACTAACTATGGCTACACCTTC.

There are many counts of this clonotype. The chain has TRBV7-8 and TRBJ2-1; no definite D call. Germline loops: CDR1 SGHVS, CDR2 FQNEAQ. CDR3 length: 17 residues. Trimming took off 6 bases at V and 0 bases at J, with 18 bases between the two ends. DNA of the CDR3: TGTGCCAGCAGTTCCGATAGGTTCGCGAGCTCCTACAATGAGCAGTTCTTC. Its protein product is CASSSDRFASSYNEQFF.

This clonotype was recorded many times. V is TRBV11-1 and J is TRBJ2-7, with 12 bases identical to TRBD1. CDR3 size: 16 residues. Per the germline V gene, CDR1 is SGHAT and CDR2 is FQDESV (reference sequence). Germline trimming cut 2 bases from V and 1 base from J; bases unmatched to any gene: 3. CDR3 sequence reads: CASSLRGQGASYEQYF. DNA of the CDR3: TGTGCCAGCAGCTTAAGGGGACAGGGGGCTTCCTACGAGCAGTACTTC.

This clonotype was picked up many times. V and J are TRBV6-1 and TRBJ1-2; the match to TRBD1 covers 7 bases. The CDR3 is 15 residues long. J was trimmed by 6 bases and V by 0 bases; bases with no gene match: 7. The germline V gene encodes CDR1 MNHNS and CDR2 SASEGT. CDR3 sequence (DNA): TGTGCCAGCAGTGAAGCACCCGGACAGGACAATGGCTACACCTTC. Its translation is CASSEAPGQDNGYTF.